These 17 T cell receptor beta chains originate from one sample sequenced in a study of long-term antiretroviral therapy in people with HIV. Researchers ran immunoSEQ v3.0 at survey level. Clones were sequenced by immunoSEQ multiplex PCR, and TCRdb holds only the in-frame ones, with some missing. The repertoire has over 25,000 clones, 93% of them found once; the top ten carry approximately 10%. Specimen: unsorted PBMCs, collected 6.2 years after starting antiretroviral therapy. These receptors all stem from a middle-aged man with HIV.

The chain uses TRBV9 and TRBJ2-1; 10 bases are a match to TRBD2. Germline V CDR1 and CDR2: SGDLS, YYNGEE. Trimming cost V 2 bases and J 5 bases; bases outside gene matches: 4. The CDR3 has 15 residues. CDR3 protein: CASSVGLAVNNEQFF. CDR3 in DNA: TGTGCCAGCAGCGTCGGACTAGCGGTAAACAATGAGCAGTTCTTC.

This sequence joins TRBV20-1 and TRBJ1-1, with no clear D. V lost 2 bases and J 11 bases, leaving 12 bases between the germline ends. The CDR3 is 11 amino acids. The germline V gene encodes CDR1 DFQATT and CDR2 SNEGSKA (reference sequence). CDR3 amino acids: CSARKVGPAFF. CDR3 nucleotides: TGCAGTGCTAGAAAAGTAGGACCGGCTTTCTTT.

The chain carries TRBV7-7 and TRBJ2-3; D ambiguous. The CDR3 covers 15 residues. V lost 5 bases to trimming and J lost 5 bases, with 17 bases between them. Germline CDR1 reads SSHAT; CDR2 reads FNYEAQ (reference sequence). CDR3 amino acids: CASSETQRRGDTQYF. The DNA of the CDR3 is TGTGCCAGCAGCGAGACACAGAGGCGCGGAGATACGCAGTATTTT.

J is TRBJ2-7 and V is TRBV19; tentatively, D is TRBD1 (5 bases). Trimming removed 5 bases from V and 0 bases from J, with 11 bases in between. The germline V gene has CDR1 LNHDA and CDR2 SQIVND (reference sequence). This CDR3 has 14 residues. The CDR3 sequence: CASSRTPSSYEQYF. The CDR3 bases are TGTGCCAGTAGTCGGACACCCAGCTCCTACGAGCAGTACTTC.

V and J are TRBV6-6 and TRBJ2-7; D unclear. Between the trimmed V and J ends, which lost 8 bases and 2 bases, there was a span of 10 bases. The CDR3 spans 12 residues. The germline gives CDR1 MNHNY, CDR2 SVGAGI (reference sequence). The DNA for the CDR3 is TGTGCCAGCGGATCCCGACCCTACGAGCAGTACTTC. Amino acid sequence: CASGSRPYEQYF.

The J gene is TRBJ2-3, the V gene TRBV27; 7 bases fit TRBD1. The V segment lost 6 bases and the J segment 5 bases; nucleotides outside the gene matches: 5. The CDR3 covers 13 residues. Germline V gives CDR1 MNHEY, CDR2 SMNVEV (reference sequence). CDR3 bases: TGTGCCAGCAGGACAGGGAATCAAGATACGCAGTATTTT. Amino acids: CASRTGNQDTQYF.

V usage is TRBV30 and J usage is TRBJ2-2, with D maybe TRBD2 (5 bases). V dropped 3 bases and J dropped 5 bases, with 10 bases sitting between them. This CDR3 is 13 amino acids long. CDR1 and CDR2 from the germline V gene are GTSNPN and SVGIG (reference sequence). CDR3 nucleotides: TGTGCCTGGAGGGCTAGGAGGACCGGGGAGCTGTTTTTT. Translated, it gives CAWRARRTGELFF.

This CDR3 reads CASHPGDPDNQPQHF. The CDR3 coding sequence is TGTGCCTCACACCCAGGGGATCCGGACAATCAGCCCCAGCATTTT. The chain couples TRBV10-3 to TRBJ1-5; a weak D match, TRBD1 (6 bases). Trimming cost V 11 bases and J 3 bases, with 20 bases left between them. Germline assignment: CDR1 ENHRY and CDR2 SYGVKD. This CDR3 has 15 amino acids.

This sequence joins TRBV29-1 and TRBJ2-7; D perhaps matches TRBD1 (6 bases). CDR3 length: 11 residues. The germline V gene has CDR1 SQVTM and CDR2 ANQGSEA. V was pared by 6 bases and J by 6 bases, with 12 bases between. CDR3 loop: CSVEQGPEQYF. The CDR3 nucleotides read TGCAGCGTAGAACAGGGTCCCGAGCAGTACTTC.

This clone appeared a single time. This sequence joins TRBV9 and TRBJ2-1; 7 bases map to TRBD1. V lost 0 bases to trimming and J lost 9 bases; unmatched junction nucleotides: 3. CDR3 length: 13 amino acids. CDR1 is SGDLS and CDR2 is YYNGEE in the germline V gene. The CDR3 nucleotides are TGTGCCAGCAGCGTAGAAAACAGGGGTGAGCAGTTCTTC. Translated: CASSVENRGEQFF. Full variable domain (remainder filled in from reference TRBV9 and TRBJ2-1): DSGVTQTPKHLITATGQRVTLRCSPRSGDLSVYWYQQSLDQGLQFLIQYYNGEERAKGNILERFSAQQFPDLHSELNLSSLELGDSALYFCASSVENRGEQFFGPGTRLTVL.

This chain uses TRBV9 with TRBJ2-7; D possibly corresponds to TRBD1 (5 bases). Deletions cut 7 bases from V and 4 bases from J, with 21 bases between. CDR1 is SGDLS and CDR2 is YYNGEE in the germline V gene. This CDR3 has 15 amino acids. Here the CDR3 reads CASAKGNGAGYEQYF. In DNA form, the CDR3 reads TGTGCCAGCGCAAAGGGTAATGGGGCTGGGTACGAGCAGTACTTC.

The chain joins TRBV18 to TRBJ1-5, with no clear D. V was trimmed by 2 bases and J by 1 base, leaving 12 bases between them. CDR3 length: 16 amino acids. Germline lookup yields CDR1 KGHSH and CDR2 LQKENI. The CDR3 coding sequence is TGTGCCAGCTCACCAGATCAGGCAGGAAGCAATCAGCCCCAGCATTTT. This sequence encodes CASSPDQAGSNQPQHF.

The sample holds one count of this clone. The chain uses TRBV6-5 and TRBJ2-1, with TRBD2 as a possible D gene (7 bases). This CDR3 comprises 14 residues. Germline-derived CDR1 and CDR2 are MNHEY and SVGAGI. The V end lost 8 bases, the J end lost 7 bases, and 18 bases lay between the germline ends. In DNA, the CDR3 is TGTGCCAGCCACAACGGGAAGGGGGGGAATGAGCAGTTCTTC. Translating it yields CASHNGKGGNEQFF.

The chain joins TRBV19 to TRBJ1-2; D unresolved. The CDR3 has 13 residues. From germline, CDR1 is LNHDA and CDR2 SQIVND (reference sequence). V lost 9 bases and J lost 7, with 18 bases in between. CDR3 DNA sequence: TGTGCCAGCCGGAGGCGGGGTGACGGTGGCTACACCTTC. Translated, it gives CASRRRGDGGYTF.

This clone was recorded only once. V and J are TRBV7-2 and TRBJ2-7; 9 bases agree with TRBD1. Germline V gives CDR1 SGHTA, CDR2 FQGNSA. V dropped 2 bases and J dropped 6; count of bases not matched to a gene: 5. The CDR3 totals 14 residues. Here the CDR3 DNA reads TGTGCCAGCAGCTTATGGACAGGGGTTTCCGAGCAGTACTTC. Translating it yields CASSLWTGVSEQYF. Full variable domain (outside the CDR3, taken from reference TRBV7-2 and TRBJ2-7): GAGVSQSPSNKVTEKGKDVELRCDPISGHTALYWYRQSLGQGLEFLIYFQGNSAPDKSGLPSDRFSAERTGGSVSTLTIQRTQQEDSAVYLCASSLWTGVSEQYFGPGTRLTVT.

This clone was observed once. V gene TRBV11-1 combines with J gene TRBJ2-2; 13 nucleotides line up with TRBD2. The germline gives CDR1 SGHAT, CDR2 FQDESV (reference sequence). The CDR3 loop spans 16 amino acids. Trimming removed 3 bases from V and 7 bases from J; junction bases left unmatched: 5. As DNA, the CDR3 is TGTGCCAGCAGCTTCACACTAGCGGGGGGGGTCGGGGAGCTGTTTTTT. This sequence encodes CASSFTLAGGVGELFF.

The chain recombines TRBV12-5 with TRBJ2-5; a possible D gene is TRBD1 (6 bases). The V gene's germline CDR1 is LGHNT and CDR2 FRNRAP. The CDR3 has 15 residues. The V and J ends lost 4 bases and 3 bases respectively, with 15 bases between them. The CDR3 region is CASGWGSGEKETQYF. The CDR3 DNA reads as TGTGCTAGTGGTTGGGGGTCAGGGGAGAAAGAGACCCAGTACTTC.